These 16 T cell receptor beta chains originate from one sample sequenced in a study of blood T cell repertoires in COVID-19. Libraries were prepared by immunoSEQ multiplex PCR; TCRdb keeps only in-frame clonotypes and omits some of them. The sample lists 200,000 to 250,000 clones, under 95% occurring once. Sequenced input: peripheral blood. The source of these receptors is a man aged 25-40 years with acute or convalescent COVID-19.

This clone was seen a single time. The rearrangement uses TRBV29-1 and TRBJ1-1; possibly TRBD1 for D (6 bases). The CDR3 has 13 residues. Germline V lookup: CDR1 SQVTM, CDR2 ANQGSEA. V lost 6 bases, J lost 0 bases, and 11 bases lay in between. The chain's CDR3 is CSVLGTMNTEAFF. CDR3 coding DNA: TGCAGCGTCCTCGGGACAATGAACACTGAAGCTTTCTTT.

The table lists this clone with a few counts. The chain joins TRBV30 to TRBJ1-6; 10 bases map to TRBD1. V gave up 6 bases and J gave up 7 bases; unmatched junction bases: 6. The germline CDR1 and CDR2 sequences are GTSNPN and SVGIG (reference sequence). The CDR3 sequence is 14 residues long. The CDR3 is CACQSGQGNSPLHF. The CDR3 DNA reads TGTGCCTGCCAATCGGGACAGGGGAATTCACCCCTCCACTTT. Based on the CDR3 plus reference TRBV30 and TRBJ1-6, the full variable domain is SQTIHQWPATLVQPVGSPLSLECTVEGTSNPNLYWYRQAAGRGLQLLFYSVGIGQISSEVPQNLSASRPQDRQFILSSKKLLLSDSGFYLCACQSGQGNSPLHFGNGTRLTVT.

V usage is TRBV7-9 and J usage is TRBJ2-3; D is possibly TRBD2 (6 bases). This CDR3 region has 14 residues. The germline CDR1 and CDR2 sequences are SEHNR and FQNEAQ (reference sequence). Trimming took 4 bases from V and 2 from J, leaving 10 bases between them. In DNA, the CDR3 is TGTGCCAGCAGCTCCGGACTACTCACAGATACGCAGTATTTT. Protein: CASSSGLLTDTQYF.

The V and J genes are TRBV6-5 and TRBJ1-5; D remains unclear. Trimming shortened V by 5 bases and J by 0 bases, and 11 bases separated the two germline ends. Germline-derived CDR1 and CDR2 are MNHEY and SVGAGI. This CDR3 comprises 15 residues. CDR3 sequence: CASSRREVSNQPQHF. CDR3 DNA sequence: TGTGCCAGCAGTAGGAGGGAAGTTAGCAATCAGCCCCAGCATTTT.

The rearrangement joins TRBV27 to TRBJ1-4, with TRBD1 identical over 7 bases. CDR3 length: 16 amino acids. J lost 8 bases, V lost 9 bases, and 18 bases had no gene match. Germline CDR1 reads MNHEY; CDR2 reads SMNVEV (reference sequence). CDR3 sequence reads: CASKALRQGVSEKLFF. DNA for the CDR3: TGTGCCAGTAAGGCCCTTCGACAGGGCGTTAGCGAAAAACTGTTTTTT.

V is TRBV12-3 or TRBV12-4 and J is TRBJ1-5; perhaps TRBD1 as D (5 bases). The V gene lost 3 bases and the J gene lost 7 bases, with 10 bases spanning the gap. This CDR3 comprises 13 residues. The CDR3 spells CASSLGGEQPQHF. The CDR3 DNA is TGTGCCAGCAGTTTGGGGGGAGAACAGCCCCAGCATTTT.

The gene calls are TRBV10-3 and TRBJ2-3; 9 positions match TRBD2. The CDR3 is made up of 16 amino acids. The ends lost 4 bases at V and 2 bases at J; junction bases unmatched: 7. Germline CDR1 and CDR2: ENHRY and SYGVKD. The CDR3 DNA sequence: TGTGCCATCAGTGTATTCCTAGCGGGGACCACAGATACGCAGTATTTT. Amino acid sequence: CAISVFLAGTTDTQYF.

The rearrangement joins TRBV18 to TRBJ1-3, with a weak D call TRBD1 (6 bases). The CDR3 covers 15 residues. V lost 5 bases and J lost 0, with 11 bases in between. Germline V CDR1 and CDR2: KGHSH, LQKENI. The CDR3 bases are TGTGCCAGCTCAGCAGGGGCAGTCTCTGGAAACACCATATATTTT. This encodes CASSAGAVSGNTIYF.

CDR3 sequence reads: CASSLISRGGSVADTQYF. The CDR3, as DNA: TGCGCCAGCAGCTTGATTTCCAGGGGCGGGAGTGTGGCAGATACGCAGTATTTT. The chain has TRBV5-1 and TRBJ2-3; a possible D gene is TRBD2 (7 bases). Germline CDR1 SGHRS, CDR2 YFSETQ. The CDR3 is 18 amino acids. V lost 1 base and J lost 4, with 22 bases in between.

The chain's CDR3 is CASVTSGAREGYPQHF. CDR3 DNA: TGTGCCAGCGTCACCTCAGGGGCCCGGGAAGGCTACCCCCAGCATTTT. The chain combines TRBV28 with TRBJ1-5, with D perhaps TRBD1 (6 bases). The germline CDR1 and CDR2 sequences are MDHEN and SYDVKM. Between the trimmed V and J ends, which lost 8 bases and 10 bases, there was a span of 27 bases. The CDR3 has 16 amino acids.

The V call is TRBV7-2, the J call TRBJ1-1; D is perhaps TRBD1 (6 bases). The germline CDR1 and CDR2 sequences are SGHTA and FQGNSA. V lost 5 bases and J 1 base, leaving 14 bases between the germline ends. This CDR3 is 15 amino acids long. DNA for the CDR3: TGTGCCAGCAGCCGGAGGACAGTTCGGAACACTGAAGCTTTCTTT. It is translated as CASSRRTVRNTEAFF.

Note on this clone: At one end the junction does not follow the germline gene, possibly because of a read error. The V call is TRBV7-9, the J call TRBJ1-4; D is perhaps TRBD1 (6 bases). The CDR3 loop spans 15 amino acids. In germline, CDR1 is SEHNR, CDR2 FQNEAQ (reference sequence). The CDR3 sequence is CASSLARTENEKLFF. CDR3 nucleotide sequence: TGTGCCAGCAGCCTAGCTAGGACAGAAAATGAAAAACTGTTTTTT.

V usage is TRBV28 and J usage is TRBJ1-1; the D gene is possibly TRBD1 (5 bases). CDR1 MDHEN and CDR2 SYDVKM come from the germline V gene. CDR3 size: 13 residues. Trimming took 6 bases from V and 5 from J, leaving 13 bases between them. The CDR3 nucleotides are TGTGCCAGCAGACCAGGGTACGGGACTGAAGCTTTCTTT. Encoded protein: CASRPGYGTEAFF.

The genes are TRBV29-1 and TRBJ2-1, with 9 bases that match TRBD1. The CDR3 contains 16 residues. Losses at the gene ends were 0 bases for V and 9 bases for J; bases not matched to a gene: 12. The germline CDR1 and CDR2 sequences are SQVTM and ANQGSEA. The CDR3 here is CSVEDRGTGFRGEQFF. DNA for the CDR3: TGCAGCGTTGAAGATCGCGGGACAGGGTTTAGAGGTGAGCAGTTCTTC.

In nucleotides, the CDR3 is TGTGCCAGCAGCTTAAGGCGGGGGCTATCCTCCACAGATACGCAGTATTTT. It codes for CASSLRRGLSSTDTQYF. This chain links TRBV7-3 with TRBJ2-3; a weak D match, TRBD2 (7 bases). Trimming left V 1 base short and J 2 bases short, with 16 bases between. Germline V gene sequence: CDR1 SGHTA, CDR2 FQGTGA. This CDR3 is 17 amino acids long.

J is TRBJ1-5 and V is TRBV5-5, with 10 positions matching TRBD1. The CDR3 consists of 15 residues. V was clipped by 0 bases and J by 7 bases; unmatched bases: 4. CDR1 and CDR2 from the germline V gene are SGHKS and YYEKEE (reference sequence). CDR3 residues: CASSLGQGAGQPQHF. CDR3 nucleotide sequence: TGTGCCAGCAGCTTGGGACAGGGGGCAGGGCAGCCCCAGCATTTT. The whole variable domain, filled in from reference TRBV5-5 and TRBJ1-5, reads DAGVTQSPTHLIKTRGQQVTLRCSPISGHKSVSWYQQVLGQGPQFIFQYYEKEERGRGNFPDRFSARQFPNYSSELNVNALLLGDSALYLCASSLGQGAGQPQHFGDGTRLSIL.